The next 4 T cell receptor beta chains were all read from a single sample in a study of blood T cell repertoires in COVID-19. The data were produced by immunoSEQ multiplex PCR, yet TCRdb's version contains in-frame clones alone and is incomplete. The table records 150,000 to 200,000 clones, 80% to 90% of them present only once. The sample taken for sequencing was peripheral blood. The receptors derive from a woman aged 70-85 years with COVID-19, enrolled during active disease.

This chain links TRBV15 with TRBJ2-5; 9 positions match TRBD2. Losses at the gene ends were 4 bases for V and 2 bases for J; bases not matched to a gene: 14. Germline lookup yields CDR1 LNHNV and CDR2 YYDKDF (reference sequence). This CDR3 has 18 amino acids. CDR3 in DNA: TGTGCCACCAGCACCCCAGTCGGGAGGCGGGAGGGGCAAGAGACCCAGTACTTC. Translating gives CATSTPVGRREGQETQYF.

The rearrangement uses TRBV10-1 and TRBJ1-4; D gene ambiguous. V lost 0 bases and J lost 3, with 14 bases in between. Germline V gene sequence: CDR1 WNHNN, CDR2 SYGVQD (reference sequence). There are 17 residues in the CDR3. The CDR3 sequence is CASSESRVDSSNEKLFF. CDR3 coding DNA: TGCGCCAGCAGTGAGTCTCGGGTTGATTCATCTAATGAAAAACTGTTTTTT.

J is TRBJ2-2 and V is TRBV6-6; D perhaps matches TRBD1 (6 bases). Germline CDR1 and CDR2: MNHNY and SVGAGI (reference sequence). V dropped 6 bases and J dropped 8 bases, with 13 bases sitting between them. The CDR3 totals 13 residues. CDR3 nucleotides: TGTGCCAGCAGGAACAGGGCACCTGGGGAGCTGTTTTTT. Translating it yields CASRNRAPGELFF.

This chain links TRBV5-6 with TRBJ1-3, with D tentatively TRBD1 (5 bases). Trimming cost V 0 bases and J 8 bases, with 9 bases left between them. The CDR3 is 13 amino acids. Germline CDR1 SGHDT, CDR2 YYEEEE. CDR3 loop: CASSLGGAYTIYF. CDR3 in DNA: TGTGCCAGCAGCTTGGGGGGCGCGTACACCATATATTTT.